This TCR beta chain was sequenced in a study of neurological immune-mediated disorders. This clonotype came up many times. Template-switch 5'RACE cDNA synthesis added a 10-nucleotide unique molecular identifier. TCRdb itself ran the 5' RACE reads through MiXCR, one entry per CDR3 protein. Of about 10,000 distinct CDR3 sequences in the sample, under 25% were seen once. Material: CD8+ T cells from blood. The sequence came from a woman in her fifties or sixties with HTLV-1-associated myelopathy (HAM/TSP).

The CDR3 DNA sequence: TGTGCCAGCAGTCCGGGACTTTCCTACGAGCAGTACTTC. Translation: CASSPGLSYEQYF. The chain links TRBV6-2 or TRBV6-3 to TRBJ2-7, with D perhaps matching TRBD2 (6 bases). This CDR3 contains 13 residues. Germline lookup yields CDR1 MNHEY and CDR2 SVGEGT. Trimming took off 5 bases at V and 1 base at J, with 9 bases between the two ends.